These T cell receptor beta chains were read from a single sample in a study of CD8+ T cells in alopecia areata. Sequenced by immunoSEQ multiplex PCR; TCRdb stores in-frame clones only, minus some. There are 120,000 or so clones in the sample; 47% occur only once, and over 9.5% lies in the top ten. The sample taken for sequencing was NKG2D-low CD8+ T cells sorted from blood. Source of these receptors: a human donor with alopecia areata. Each CDR3 is given with its conserved first and last residue. Each record gives: D gene, V gene, J gene, clone size, CDR3 DNA, CDR3 protein. A D gene is named only where the DNA matches it firmly. Size is omitted from some rows. Given values are once, few, many or a class for expanded clones.

D: .
V: TRBV15
J: TRBJ1-5
size: .
DNA: TGTGCCACCAGCCCCAGTGGGGGGCCGCAGCATTTT
CDR3: CATSPSGGPQHF

D: .
V: TRBV29-1
J: TRBJ2-7
size: .
DNA: TGCAGCGTTGAACTGGTGGATTACGAGCAGTACTTC
CDR3: CSVELVDYEQYF

D: .
V: TRBV29-1
J: TRBJ2-2
size: few
DNA: TGCAGCGTCGGGAGAGATACCGGGGAGCTGTTTTTT
CDR3: CSVGRDTGELFF

D: .
V: TRBV29-1
J: TRBJ1-1
size: .
DNA: TGCAGCGTTGTGCCCGATACTGAAGCTTTCTTT
CDR3: CSVVPDTEAFF

D: .
V: TRBV29-1
J: TRBJ2-7
size: .
DNA: TGCAGCGTTGATTCTCTAGCCGTTAACGAGCAGTACTTC
CDR3: CSVDSLAVNEQYF

D: .
V: TRBV9
J: TRBJ2-1
size: .
DNA: TGTGCCAGCAGCGTTGAGGGCTCGAGCTCCTACAATGAGCAGTTCTTC
CDR3: CASSVEGSSSYNEQFF

D: .
V: TRBV5-1
J: TRBJ2-7
size: .
DNA: TGCGCCAGCAGCCCCTTGGGGGGGACAGCGGACTACTACGAGCAGTACTTC
CDR3: CASSPLGGTADYYEQYF

D: .
V: TRBV28
J: TRBJ2-5
size: .
DNA: TGTGCCACCCAAGTAGGGGAGACCCAGTACTTC
CDR3: CATQVGETQYF

D: .
V: TRBV29-1
J: TRBJ2-1
size: .
DNA: TGCAGCGCTCCCGTCACCAATGAGCAGTTCTTC
CDR3: CSAPVTNEQFF

D: .
V: TRBV29-1
J: TRBJ2-7
size: .
DNA: TGCAGCCAATCGATAGGGGACGAGCAGTACTTC
CDR3: CSQSIGDEQYF

D: .
V: TRBV7-6
J: TRBJ1-2
size: .
DNA: TGTGCCAGCAGCCCTACAAATAACTATGGCTACACCTTC
CDR3: CASSPTNNYGYTF

D: TRBD2
V: TRBV28
J: TRBJ2-3
size: .
DNA: TGTGCCAGCTCAGCTAGCGGATACACAGATACGCAGTATTTT
CDR3: CASSASGYTDTQYF

D: .
V: TRBV4-1
J: TRBJ2-7
size: .
DNA: TGCGCCAGCAGCCGGTCCGTTGATAGCTCCTACGAGCAGTACTTC
CDR3: CASSRSVDSSYEQYF

D: TRBD2
V: TRBV29-1
J: TRBJ2-5
size: few
DNA: TGCAGCGTTGAGGAGGCCCGGGAGGGTCGGGAGACCCAGTACTTC
CDR3: CSVEEAREGRETQYF

D: .
V: TRBV30
J: TRBJ2-7
size: few
DNA: TGTGCCTGGAGTCTTGGAGGGGACTACGAGCAGTACTTC
CDR3: CAWSLGGDYEQYF

D: TRBD2
V: TRBV4-2
J: TRBJ2-2
size: few
DNA: TGTGCCAGCAGCCAACCTGAGCGGGAGGGCACCGGGGAGCTGTTTTTT
CDR3: CASSQPEREGTGELFF

D: .
V: TRBV29-1
J: TRBJ1-2
size: .
DNA: TGCAGCGTTGTAAACCAACTCGGGGATGGCTACACCTTC
CDR3: CSVVNQLGDGYTF

D: .
V: TRBV11-2
J: TRBJ2-1
size: few
DNA: TGTGCCAGCAGCATTTCCGAGCAGTTCTTC
CDR3: CASSISEQFF

D: TRBD2
V: TRBV9
J: TRBJ2-3
size: .
DNA: TGTGCCAGCAGCGTAAGCGGGGGACTCACAGATACGCAGTATTTT
CDR3: CASSVSGGLTDTQYF

D: TRBD2
V: TRBV29-1
J: TRBJ2-3
size: .
DNA: TGCAGCGTTGAAGATCCCGGGCGGGGGGAAGCCACAGATACGCAGTATTTT
CDR3: CSVEDPGRGEATDTQYF

D: .
V: TRBV5-6
J: TRBJ2-1
size: few
DNA: TGTGCCAGCAGCCTGGGGGACAATGAGCAGTTCTTC
CDR3: CASSLGDNEQFF

D: TRBD2
V: TRBV6-5
J: TRBJ2-7
size: .
DNA: TGTGCCAGTAGCGGGAGTCCCAACTACGAGCAGTACTTC
CDR3: CASSGSPNYEQYF

D: TRBD1
V: TRBV29-1
J: TRBJ2-7
size: .
DNA: TGCAGCGTTGGGGGACAGGGGGTCCCCGAGCAGTACTTC
CDR3: CSVGGQGVPEQYF